The clone carrying this T cell receptor (beta chain) was seen repeatedly, ten times or more. Antigen unknown. Prepared libraries of TCR beta cDNA carried unique molecular identifiers. TCRdb re-analysed the PCR reads in MiXCR, keeping a single row per CDR3 protein. Counted here are fewer than 850,000 distinct CDR3 sequences, just under 30% occurring once; the ten biggest clones make up 0.55% to 0.65%. The sample originates from a study of post-analysis software for immune sequencing data. The study, taken as a whole, reports: Same-batch samples co-clustered strongly by F measure. Relative to controls, patients had about 5 TRBV segments at higher frequency, with TRBV5-6, TRBV5-1 and TRBV20-1 among these.

The CDR3 has 16 residues. V was shortened by 5 bases and J by 1 base, with 17 bases between the two germline ends. Germline lookup yields CDR1 MNHNY and CDR2 SVGAGI (reference sequence). The receptor comes from a girl under 18 with multiple sclerosis. This chain uses TRBV6-6 with TRBJ2-5, with D possibly TRBD1 on 6 matching bases. The source material was blood. Here the CDR3 reads CASSGPGAGSQETQYF. For the CDR3, the DNA is TGTGCCAGCAGTGGTCCAGGGGCAGGGAGCCAAGAGACCCAGTACTTC.